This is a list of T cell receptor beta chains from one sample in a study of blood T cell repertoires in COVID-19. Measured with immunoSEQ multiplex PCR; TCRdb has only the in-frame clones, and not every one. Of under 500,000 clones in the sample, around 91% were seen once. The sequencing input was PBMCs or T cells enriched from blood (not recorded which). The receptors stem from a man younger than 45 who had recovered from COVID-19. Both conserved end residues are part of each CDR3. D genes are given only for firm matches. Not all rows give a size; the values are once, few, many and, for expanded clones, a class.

CDR3 DNA: TGTGCCAGCAGTTTCAGGACTAGCGGGACAGATACGCAGTATTTT
CDR3 protein: CASSFRTSGTDTQYF
V gene: TRBV28
J gene: TRBJ2-3
D gene: TRBD2
clone size: NA
CDR3 length: 15

CDR3 DNA: TGTGCCAGCAGCTTCCGGGAACCCGAAAAACTGTTTTTT
CDR3 protein: CASSFREPEKLFF
V gene: TRBV11-1
J gene: TRBJ1-4
D gene: NA
clone size: NA
CDR3 length: 13

CDR3 DNA: TGTGCCAGCAGCAGGGGGGAGGGCTCATACAATGAGCAGTTCTTC
CDR3 protein: CASSRGEGSYNEQFF
V gene: TRBV7-8
J gene: TRBJ2-1
D gene: NA
clone size: NA
CDR3 length: 15

CDR3 DNA: TGCGCCAGCAGTGAGGCCGGGATTGAGGCCTTC
CDR3 protein: CASSEAGIEAF
V gene: TRBV10-2
J gene: TRBJ1-2
D gene: NA
clone size: NA
CDR3 length: 11

CDR3 DNA: TGCGCCAGCAGCCTCTCAACCGGGACCCTCCACTTT
CDR3 protein: CASSLSTGTLHF
V gene: TRBV5-1
J gene: TRBJ1-6
D gene: NA
clone size: NA
CDR3 length: 12

CDR3 DNA: TGTGCCAGCAGCCTTAAGGGGCCCCTCGGTGAAGCTTTCTTT
CDR3 protein: CASSLKGPLGEAFF
V gene: TRBV2
J gene: TRBJ1-1
D gene: NA
clone size: NA
CDR3 length: 14

CDR3 DNA: TGCGCCAGCAGCTTTACGCAGTCAGTCAATGAGCAGTTCTTC
CDR3 protein: CASSFTQSVNEQFF
V gene: TRBV5-1
J gene: TRBJ2-1
D gene: NA
clone size: NA
CDR3 length: 14

CDR3 DNA: TGTGCCAGCAGTCCGACAGGGGGAACAGGCTACACCTTC
CDR3 protein: CASSPTGGTGYTF
V gene: TRBV7-9
J gene: TRBJ1-2
D gene: TRBD1
clone size: NA
CDR3 length: 13

CDR3 DNA: TGTGCCAGCAGCAGGGGCTCCTACAATGAGCAGTTCTTC
CDR3 protein: CASSRGSYNEQFF
V gene: TRBV12-3/TRBV12-4
J gene: TRBJ2-1
D gene: NA
clone size: NA
CDR3 length: 13

CDR3 DNA: TGTGCCAGCAAACCCAACCGGGACAGGGGGGAAAACACCATATATTTT
CDR3 protein: CASKPNRDRGENTIYF
V gene: TRBV28
J gene: TRBJ1-3
D gene: TRBD1
clone size: NA
CDR3 length: 16

CDR3 DNA: TGTGCCAGCTCACTTGGACTAGCGGGCCAAGAGACCCAGTACTTC
CDR3 protein: CASSLGLAGQETQYF
V gene: TRBV18
J gene: TRBJ2-5
D gene: TRBD2
clone size: NA
CDR3 length: 15

CDR3 DNA: TGCGCCAGCCGTTTGTCGGACAGAGCCTACGAGCAGTACTTC
CDR3 protein: CASRLSDRAYEQYF
V gene: TRBV4-1
J gene: TRBJ2-7
D gene: NA
clone size: NA
CDR3 length: 14

CDR3 DNA: TGTGCCAGCAGTTATCAACCGACAGGGTCGAATCAGCCCCAGCATTTT
CDR3 protein: CASSYQPTGSNQPQHF
V gene: TRBV6-6
J gene: TRBJ1-5
D gene: TRBD1
clone size: NA
CDR3 length: 16

CDR3 DNA: TGCAGCGTATCGGGTGAACTAGCGGGAGTTAATGAGCAGTTCTTC
CDR3 protein: CSVSGELAGVNEQFF
V gene: TRBV29-1
J gene: TRBJ2-1
D gene: TRBD2
clone size: NA
CDR3 length: 15

CDR3 DNA: TGTGCCAGCAGTTTGACAGGGGTTTGGAATCAGCCCCAGCATTTT
CDR3 protein: CASSLTGVWNQPQHF
V gene: TRBV6-5
J gene: TRBJ1-5
D gene: TRBD1
clone size: NA
CDR3 length: 15

CDR3 DNA: TGTGCCAGCAGCCCCGGACAGGGTCTCTACGAGCAGTACTTC
CDR3 protein: CASSPGQGLYEQYF
V gene: TRBV11-2
J gene: TRBJ2-7
D gene: TRBD1
clone size: NA
CDR3 length: 14

CDR3 DNA: TGTGCCAGCAAGGAGCGGGGAAGATCTGGAAACACCATATATTTT
CDR3 protein: CASKERGRSGNTIYF
V gene: TRBV6-5
J gene: TRBJ1-3
D gene: NA
clone size: once
CDR3 length: 15

CDR3 DNA: TGCGCCAGCAGCCTCCGACAGGGAATGTGGAACGAGCAGTACTTC
CDR3 protein: CASSLRQGMWNEQYF
V gene: TRBV5-1
J gene: TRBJ2-7
D gene: TRBD1
clone size: few
CDR3 length: 15

CDR3 DNA: TGTGCCAGCAGCTCTCGGACAGGGGCTTCCTACGAGCAGTACTTC
CDR3 protein: CASSSRTGASYEQYF
V gene: TRBV7-2
J gene: TRBJ2-7
D gene: TRBD1
clone size: NA
CDR3 length: 15

CDR3 DNA: TGTGCCAGCAATACTCTGGGACTAGCGGGTGATTCCTACGAGCAGTACTTC
CDR3 protein: CASNTLGLAGDSYEQYF
V gene: TRBV6-4
J gene: TRBJ2-7
D gene: TRBD2
clone size: NA
CDR3 length: 17

CDR3 DNA: TGTGCCTGGGGGACTACAGGGAGCACAGATACGCAGTATTTT
CDR3 protein: CAWGTTGSTDTQYF
V gene: TRBV30
J gene: TRBJ2-3
D gene: NA
clone size: once
CDR3 length: 14

CDR3 DNA: TGTGCCAGCAGCTCCCAAGACAGGGGGCCTGAAAAACTGTTTTTT
CDR3 protein: CASSSQDRGPEKLFF
V gene: TRBV7-2
J gene: TRBJ1-4
D gene: TRBD1
clone size: NA
CDR3 length: 15

CDR3 DNA: TGTGCCAGCCAAGGACAAGAGGACGCACCCCTCCACTTT
CDR3 protein: CASQGQEDAPLHF
V gene: TRBV5-8
J gene: TRBJ1-6
D gene: NA
clone size: NA
CDR3 length: 13

CDR3 DNA: TGTGCCAGTAGTATTGGAAATGAGGTAGCAGCGGAAAAACTGTTTTTT
CDR3 protein: CASSIGNEVAAEKLFF
V gene: TRBV19
J gene: TRBJ1-4
D gene: NA
clone size: once
CDR3 length: 16

CDR3 DNA: TGTGCCAGCAGCTTAGGGCCCCGTAGGGGGATCAATGAGCAGTTCTTC
CDR3 protein: CASSLGPRRGINEQFF
V gene: TRBV7-9
J gene: TRBJ2-1
D gene: NA
clone size: NA
CDR3 length: 16

CDR3 DNA: TGTGCCAGCACCCCCAATGGCGGGGATAACTATGGCTACACCTTC
CDR3 protein: CASTPNGGDNYGYTF
V gene: TRBV7-2
J gene: TRBJ1-2
D gene: NA
clone size: NA
CDR3 length: 15

CDR3 DNA: TGTGCCAGCAGACAACTCCCAATCGGGGAGGCTTTCTTT
CDR3 protein: CASRQLPIGEAFF
V gene: TRBV6-5
J gene: TRBJ1-1
D gene: NA
clone size: once
CDR3 length: 13

CDR3 DNA: TGCAGCGCCGGGGACAGGGAGAACTATGGCTACACCTTC
CDR3 protein: CSAGDRENYGYTF
V gene: TRBV29-1
J gene: TRBJ1-2
D gene: TRBD1
clone size: NA
CDR3 length: 13

CDR3 DNA: TGTGCCAGCAGACTACCGGGACAGGGGGGCAATCAGCCCCAGCATTTT
CDR3 protein: CASRLPGQGGNQPQHF
V gene: TRBV28
J gene: TRBJ1-5
D gene: TRBD1
clone size: NA
CDR3 length: 16

CDR3 DNA: TGTGCCAGCAGTCCTTCAGGACTAGCGGCCGAGCAGTACTTC
CDR3 protein: CASSPSGLAAEQYF
V gene: TRBV9
J gene: TRBJ2-7
D gene: TRBD2
clone size: NA
CDR3 length: 14

CDR3 DNA: TGCAGTGCTAGACTTTTTAATGAGCAGTTCTTC
CDR3 protein: CSARLFNEQFF
V gene: TRBV20-1
J gene: TRBJ2-1
D gene: NA
clone size: NA
CDR3 length: 11

CDR3 DNA: TGTGCCAGCTCAGAGACCACAGAGTATGGCTACACCTTC
CDR3 protein: CASSETTEYGYTF
V gene: TRBV18
J gene: TRBJ1-2
D gene: NA
clone size: NA
CDR3 length: 13

CDR3 DNA: TGCGCCAGCAGCTGGACAGGGCCCCAGGGCGAGCAGTACTTC
CDR3 protein: CASSWTGPQGEQYF
V gene: TRBV5-1
J gene: TRBJ2-7
D gene: TRBD1
clone size: NA
CDR3 length: 14

CDR3 DNA: TGTGCCAGTAGTACCGGGACTAGCGGGAGGGGCAATGAGCAGTTCTTC
CDR3 protein: CASSTGTSGRGNEQFF
V gene: TRBV19
J gene: TRBJ2-1
D gene: TRBD2
clone size: NA
CDR3 length: 16

CDR3 DNA: TGTGCCAGCAGCTTAGGGAGGAAGACTAGCGGCAATGAGCAGTTCTTC
CDR3 protein: CASSLGRKTSGNEQFF
V gene: TRBV11-2
J gene: TRBJ2-1
D gene: TRBD2
clone size: NA
CDR3 length: 16

CDR3 DNA: TGTGCCAGCCGGGACAGGGGCTACCTGAACACTGAAGCTTTCTTT
CDR3 protein: CASRDRGYLNTEAFF
V gene: TRBV2
J gene: TRBJ1-1
D gene: TRBD1
clone size: many
CDR3 length: 15

CDR3 DNA: TGTGCCAGCAGCTTTTCCACAGGGGGGACCGGGGAGCTGTTTTTT
CDR3 protein: CASSFSTGGTGELFF
V gene: TRBV7-2
J gene: TRBJ2-2
D gene: TRBD1
clone size: NA
CDR3 length: 15

CDR3 DNA: TGCGCCAGCAGCTTCGACCCACAGACAGCTAACTATGGCTACACCTTC
CDR3 protein: CASSFDPQTANYGYTF
V gene: TRBV5-1
J gene: TRBJ1-2
D gene: NA
clone size: NA
CDR3 length: 16

CDR3 DNA: TGTGCCAGTATCCTGGACAGGGAGAACACTGAAGCTTTCTTT
CDR3 protein: CASILDRENTEAFF
V gene: TRBV19
J gene: TRBJ1-1
D gene: TRBD1
clone size: NA
CDR3 length: 14

CDR3 DNA: TGTGCCAGCAGTTACTCGTGGCGGGTCGGAAACACCATATATTTT
CDR3 protein: CASSYSWRVGNTIYF
V gene: TRBV6-5
J gene: TRBJ1-3
D gene: NA
clone size: NA
CDR3 length: 15

CDR3 DNA: TGCGCCAGCAGCTCCGGGACTAGCGGGACCACAGATACGCAGTATTTT
CDR3 protein: CASSSGTSGTTDTQYF
V gene: TRBV5-1
J gene: TRBJ2-3
D gene: TRBD2
clone size: NA
CDR3 length: 16

CDR3 DNA: TGTGCCAGCACCCACGACAGGGTAGGACACACCTTC
CDR3 protein: CASTHDRVGHTF
V gene: TRBV28
J gene: TRBJ1-2
D gene: TRBD1
clone size: NA
CDR3 length: 12

CDR3 DNA: TGTGCCAGCAGCACGGGACAGGGAACCTACAATGAGCAGTTCTTC
CDR3 protein: CASSTGQGTYNEQFF
V gene: TRBV7-2
J gene: TRBJ2-1
D gene: TRBD1
clone size: once
CDR3 length: 15